A selection of T cell receptor beta chains follows, all from one sample in a study of blood T cells in healthy people across ages. One entry per CDR3 protein, called by TCRdb with MiXCR from the 5' RACE reads. The sample records around 990,000 distinct CDR3 sequences, about 25% being singletons. These data were also reused for a study on T cells of mothers and their children.

The specimen sequenced was blood. All receptors derive from a girl aged 2 to 9 in good health. The CDR3 runs from the conserved cysteine through the conserved F or W. D genes are given only for firm matches. A clone size is listed for some rows: how often the clone was seen (once, few, many), or a class if it is expanded.

len: 13; abundance: few; d_gene: NA; v_gene: TRBV6-1; j_gene: TRBJ2-7; CDR3nt: TGTGCCAGCAGATACAGAGTGCCCTACGAGCAGTACTTC; CDR3aa: CASRYRVPYEQYF
len: 14; abundance: NA; d_gene: NA; v_gene: TRBV7-9; j_gene: TRBJ2-7; CDR3nt: TGTACCAGCAGCTTAGTGCCGGGAGCGGACGAGCAGTACTTC; CDR3aa: CTSSLVPGADEQYF
len: 17; abundance: NA; d_gene: TRBD2; v_gene: TRBV4-2; j_gene: TRBJ2-3; CDR3nt: TGTGCCAGCAGCCAAGAAGGTAGCGGGGGGGCCATAGATACGCAGTATTTT; CDR3aa: CASSQEGSGGAIDTQYF
len: 15; abundance: NA; d_gene: TRBD1; v_gene: TRBV6-5; j_gene: TRBJ2-7; CDR3nt: TGTGCCAGCACCTTAGGGGGGACAGGGGACTACGAGCAGTACTTC; CDR3aa: CASTLGGTGDYEQYF
len: 14; abundance: NA; d_gene: TRBD1; v_gene: TRBV10-3; j_gene: TRBJ2-4; CDR3nt: TGTGCCATCAGTGCGGACAGGGGAGACAACATTCAGTACTTC; CDR3aa: CAISADRGDNIQYF
len: 12; abundance: NA; d_gene: NA; v_gene: TRBV7-2; j_gene: TRBJ2-4; CDR3nt: TGTGCCAGCGGCACTACTCAAAACATTCAGTACTTC; CDR3aa: CASGTTQNIQYF
len: 16; abundance: few; d_gene: NA; v_gene: TRBV11-2; j_gene: TRBJ2-3; CDR3nt: TGTGCCAGCAGCTTATTCCCCAGCTCCAAAAGGGATACGCAGTATTTT; CDR3aa: CASSLFPSSKRDTQYF
len: 12; abundance: NA; d_gene: NA; v_gene: TRBV28; j_gene: TRBJ2-7; CDR3nt: TGTGCCAGCGGCGGCACCAACTACGAGCAGTACTTC; CDR3aa: CASGGTNYEQYF
len: 14; abundance: few; d_gene: NA; v_gene: TRBV28; j_gene: TRBJ2-5; CDR3nt: TGTGCCAGCGGAAGAACGCAGGGGAGGGAGACCCAGTACTTC; CDR3aa: CASGRTQGRETQYF
len: 16; abundance: many; d_gene: TRBD2; v_gene: TRBV7-2; j_gene: TRBJ2-3; CDR3nt: TGTGCCAGCAGCTTAGGATTAGCGGGATCCACAGATACGCAGTATTTT; CDR3aa: CASSLGLAGSTDTQYF
len: 14; abundance: NA; d_gene: TRBD1; v_gene: TRBV12-3/TRBV12-4; j_gene: TRBJ2-7; CDR3nt: TGTGCCAGCAGTTTTCGACAGGGAAGCTACGAGCAGTACTTC; CDR3aa: CASSFRQGSYEQYF
len: 11; abundance: few; d_gene: TRBD1; v_gene: TRBV28; j_gene: TRBJ2-7; CDR3nt: TGTGCCAGCCAGGGGGCAAGCGAGCAGTACTTC; CDR3aa: CASQGASEQYF
len: 14; abundance: NA; d_gene: NA; v_gene: TRBV9; j_gene: TRBJ1-4; CDR3nt: TGTGCCAGCAGCCCCCGACAGATCTTGGGGAAACTGTTTTTT; CDR3aa: CASSPRQILGKLFF
len: 10; abundance: once; d_gene: NA; v_gene: TRBV29-1; j_gene: TRBJ2-1; CDR3nt: TGCAGCGGCACGAGCGATGAGCGGTTCTTC; CDR3aa: CSGTSDERFF
len: 15; abundance: few; d_gene: TRBD1; v_gene: TRBV6-2/TRBV6-3; j_gene: TRBJ2-1; CDR3nt: TGTGCCAGCAGCATCGGACAGGACTCCTACAATGAGCAGTTCTTC; CDR3aa: CASSIGQDSYNEQFF
len: 14; abundance: NA; d_gene: NA; v_gene: TRBV15; j_gene: TRBJ1-2; CDR3nt: TGTGCCACCACACCGAGGGCCACTAACTATGGCTACACCTTC; CDR3aa: CATTPRATNYGYTF
len: 14; abundance: NA; d_gene: NA; v_gene: TRBV7-3; j_gene: TRBJ2-5; CDR3nt: TGTGCCAGCAGCTCCACGGGTGGAATAACGGCCCAGTACTTC; CDR3aa: CASSSTGGITAQYF
len: 14; abundance: few; d_gene: NA; v_gene: TRBV9; j_gene: TRBJ1-6; CDR3nt: TGTGCCAGCAGCGTAAGCCAGTATAATTCACCCCTCCACTTT; CDR3aa: CASSVSQYNSPLHF
len: 16; abundance: NA; d_gene: TRBD1; v_gene: TRBV4-1; j_gene: TRBJ1-4; CDR3nt: TGCGCCAGCAGCCAAGAGAGGACAGGGGAGAGGAAAAAACTGTTTTTT; CDR3aa: CASSQERTGERKKLFF
len: 13; abundance: few; d_gene: NA; v_gene: TRBV6-6; j_gene: TRBJ1-1; CDR3nt: TGTGCCAGCAGTTACTATTACCAATTTGAAGCTTTCTTT; CDR3aa: CASSYYYQFEAFF
len: 13; abundance: NA; d_gene: NA; v_gene: TRBV20-1; j_gene: TRBJ2-7; CDR3nt: TGCAGTGCTAGAGGGGACAAGACCTACGAGCAGTACTTC; CDR3aa: CSARGDKTYEQYF
len: 14; abundance: few; d_gene: NA; v_gene: TRBV18; j_gene: TRBJ1-1; CDR3nt: TGTGCCAGCTCACCCGGGCAGCCATACACTGAAGCTTTCTTT; CDR3aa: CASSPGQPYTEAFF
len: 13; abundance: few; d_gene: NA; v_gene: TRBV29-1; j_gene: TRBJ1-1; CDR3nt: TGCAGCGTGTCGATGGGGATGAACACTGAGGCTTTCTTT; CDR3aa: CSVSMGMNTEAFF
len: 15; abundance: few; d_gene: NA; v_gene: TRBV12-3/TRBV12-4; j_gene: TRBJ2-3; CDR3nt: TGTGCCAGCAGTTTATTGGAGGCACACGGAGATACGCAGTATTTT; CDR3aa: CASSLLEAHGDTQYF
len: 15; abundance: NA; d_gene: TRBD2; v_gene: TRBV7-7; j_gene: TRBJ2-1; CDR3nt: TGTGCTAGCAGCGCCGGCCCACGGGAGGGCGATGAGCAGTTCTTC; CDR3aa: CASSAGPREGDEQFF
len: 13; abundance: many; d_gene: NA; v_gene: TRBV29-1; j_gene: TRBJ2-1; CDR3nt: TGCAGCGTACCGACAGGAGTATACAATGAGCAGTTCTTC; CDR3aa: CSVPTGVYNEQFF
len: 15; abundance: NA; d_gene: NA; v_gene: TRBV6-6; j_gene: TRBJ1-1; CDR3nt: TGTGCCAGCAGTTACTCGATAGAAATGAACACTGAAGCTTTCTTT; CDR3aa: CASSYSIEMNTEAFF
len: 14; abundance: NA; d_gene: NA; v_gene: TRBV29-1; j_gene: TRBJ2-3; CDR3nt: TGCAGCGTTGACGACGGAGTCAGCACAGATACGCAGTATTTT; CDR3aa: CSVDDGVSTDTQYF
len: 15; abundance: few; d_gene: NA; v_gene: TRBV7-9; j_gene: TRBJ2-1; CDR3nt: TGTGCCAGCAGCTTAATGGCGGACAGATACAATGAGCAGTTCTTC; CDR3aa: CASSLMADRYNEQFF
len: 16; abundance: NA; d_gene: NA; v_gene: TRBV14; j_gene: TRBJ2-3; CDR3nt: TGTGCCAGCAGCCAAGCGACAGTTTCTAGCACAGATACGCAGTATTTT; CDR3aa: CASSQATVSSTDTQYF
len: 18; abundance: NA; d_gene: TRBD2; v_gene: TRBV6-1; j_gene: TRBJ2-5; CDR3nt: TGTGCCAGCAGCCAGAAGCTTCAAGCGGGGTCCTACCAAGAGACCCAGTACTTC; CDR3aa: CASSQKLQAGSYQETQYF
len: 15; abundance: NA; d_gene: TRBD2; v_gene: TRBV20-1; j_gene: TRBJ2-5; CDR3nt: TGCAGTGCGACCACTAGCGGGCTAAGTCAAGAGACCCAGTACTTC; CDR3aa: CSATTSGLSQETQYF
len: 16; abundance: NA; d_gene: NA; v_gene: TRBV28; j_gene: TRBJ2-5; CDR3nt: TGTGCCAGCAGTTTGATTCTGGGGCAGGGGTACGAGACCCAGTACTTC; CDR3aa: CASSLILGQGYETQYF
len: 13; abundance: few; d_gene: TRBD1; v_gene: TRBV5-1; j_gene: TRBJ2-3; CDR3nt: TGCGCCAGCAGCTTGAGGGACAGGGATACGCAGTATTTT; CDR3aa: CASSLRDRDTQYF